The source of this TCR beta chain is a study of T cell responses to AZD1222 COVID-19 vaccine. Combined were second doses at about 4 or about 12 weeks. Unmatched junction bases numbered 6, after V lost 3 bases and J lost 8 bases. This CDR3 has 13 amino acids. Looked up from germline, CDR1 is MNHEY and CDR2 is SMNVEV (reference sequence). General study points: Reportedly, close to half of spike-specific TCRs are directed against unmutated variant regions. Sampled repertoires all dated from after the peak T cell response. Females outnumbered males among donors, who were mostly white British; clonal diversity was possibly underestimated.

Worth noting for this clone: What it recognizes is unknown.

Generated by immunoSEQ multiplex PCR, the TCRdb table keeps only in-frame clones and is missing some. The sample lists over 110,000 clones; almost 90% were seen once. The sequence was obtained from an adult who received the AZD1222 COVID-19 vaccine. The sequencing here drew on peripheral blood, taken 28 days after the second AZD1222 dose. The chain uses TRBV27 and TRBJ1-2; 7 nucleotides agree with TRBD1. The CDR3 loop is CASSFKGASGYTF. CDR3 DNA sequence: TGTGCCAGCAGTTTTAAGGGGGCTAGCGGCTACACCTTC.